This T cell receptor (beta chain) was captured by sequencing in a study of T cell changes during pregnancy in multiple sclerosis. This clone was seen only once. The germline CDR1 and CDR2 sequences are KGHSH and LQKENI. V gave up 3 bases and J gave up 2 bases, with 20 bases separating them. CDR3 length: 17 residues. The assay was immunoSEQ multiplex PCR, and TCRdb's table has in-frame clones only and misses some. The sample yields 110,000 or so clones, over 85% seen once. This material consisted of peripheral blood, taken before pregnancy. V gene TRBV18 combines with J gene TRBJ2-7, with a weak D call TRBD1 (6 bases). This receptor was taken from a female donor with multiple sclerosis, enrolled in a pregnancy study. CDR3 bases: TGTGCCAGCTCACCTCCACCGGCCTACAGGGACACCTACGAGCAGTACTTC. It is translated as CASSPPPAYRDTYEQYF. Supplemented by reference TRBV18 and TRBJ2-7, the full variable domain reads NAGVMQNPRHLVRRRGQEARLRCSPMKGHSHVYWYRQLPEEGLKFMVYLQKENIIDESGMPKERFSAEFPKEGPSILRIQQVVRGDSAAYFCASSPPPAYRDTYEQYFGPGTRLTVT.